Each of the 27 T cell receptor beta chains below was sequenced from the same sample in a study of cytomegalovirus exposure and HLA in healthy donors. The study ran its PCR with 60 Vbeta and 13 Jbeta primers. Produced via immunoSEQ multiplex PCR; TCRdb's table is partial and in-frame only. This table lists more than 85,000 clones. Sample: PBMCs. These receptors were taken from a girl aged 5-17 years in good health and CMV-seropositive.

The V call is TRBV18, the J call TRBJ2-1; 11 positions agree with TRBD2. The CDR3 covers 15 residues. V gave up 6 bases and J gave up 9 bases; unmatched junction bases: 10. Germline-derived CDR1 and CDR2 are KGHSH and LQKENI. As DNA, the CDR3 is TGTGCCAGCTCTCTCCAACTAGCGGGGGAGGGTGAGCAGTTCTTC. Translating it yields CASSLQLAGEGEQFF.

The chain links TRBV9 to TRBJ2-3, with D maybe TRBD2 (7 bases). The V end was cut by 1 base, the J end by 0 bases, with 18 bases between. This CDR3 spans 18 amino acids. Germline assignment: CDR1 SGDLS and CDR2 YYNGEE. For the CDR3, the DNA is TGTGCCAGCAGCGTACCTCGTGGGGGGGGCCGAAGCACAGATACGCAGTATTTT. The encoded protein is CASSVPRGGGRSTDTQYF.

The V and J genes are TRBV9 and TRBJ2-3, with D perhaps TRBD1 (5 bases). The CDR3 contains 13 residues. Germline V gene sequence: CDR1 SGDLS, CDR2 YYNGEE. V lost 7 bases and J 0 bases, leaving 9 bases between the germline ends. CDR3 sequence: CASSSGSTDTQYF. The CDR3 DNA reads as TGTGCCAGCTCCTCAGGGAGCACAGATACGCAGTATTTT.

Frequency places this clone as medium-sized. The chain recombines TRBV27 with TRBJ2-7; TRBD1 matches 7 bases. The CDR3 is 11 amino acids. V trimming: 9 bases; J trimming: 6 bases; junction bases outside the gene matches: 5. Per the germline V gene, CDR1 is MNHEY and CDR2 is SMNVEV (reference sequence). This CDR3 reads CARSAGGEQYF. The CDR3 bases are TGTGCCAGAAGTGCAGGGGGCGAGCAGTACTTC.

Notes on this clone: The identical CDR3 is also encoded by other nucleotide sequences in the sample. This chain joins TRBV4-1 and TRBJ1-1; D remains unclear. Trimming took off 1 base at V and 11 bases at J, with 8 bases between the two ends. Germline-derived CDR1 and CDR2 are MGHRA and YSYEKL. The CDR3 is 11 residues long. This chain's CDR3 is CASSQGWSAFF. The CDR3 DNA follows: TGCGCCAGCAGCCAAGGGTGGAGTGCTTTCTTT.

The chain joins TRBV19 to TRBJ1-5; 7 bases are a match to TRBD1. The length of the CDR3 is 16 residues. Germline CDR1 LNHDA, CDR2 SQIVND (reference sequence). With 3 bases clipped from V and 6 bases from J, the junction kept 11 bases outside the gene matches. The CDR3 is CASSIGRGRIRQPQHF. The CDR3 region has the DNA TGTGCCAGTAGTATCGGTAGGGGGCGCATACGTCAGCCCCAGCATTTT.

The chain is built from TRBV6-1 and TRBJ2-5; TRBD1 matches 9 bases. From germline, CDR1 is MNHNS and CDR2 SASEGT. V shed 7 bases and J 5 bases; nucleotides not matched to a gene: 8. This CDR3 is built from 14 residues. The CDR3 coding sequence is TGTGCCAGCAAAGGGACAGGGCCTTTTGAGACCCAGTACTTC. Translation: CASKGTGPFETQYF.

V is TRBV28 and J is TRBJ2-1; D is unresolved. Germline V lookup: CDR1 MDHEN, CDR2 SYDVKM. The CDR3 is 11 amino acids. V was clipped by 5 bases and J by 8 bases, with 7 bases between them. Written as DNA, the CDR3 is TGTGCCAGCAGTAGTACGGATGAGCAGTTCTTC. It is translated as CASSSTDEQFF.

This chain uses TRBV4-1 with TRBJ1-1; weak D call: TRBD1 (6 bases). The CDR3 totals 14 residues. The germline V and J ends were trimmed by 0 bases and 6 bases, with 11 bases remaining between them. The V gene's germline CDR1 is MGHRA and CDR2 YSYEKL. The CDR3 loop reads CASSQDGGGAEAFF. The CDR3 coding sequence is TGCGCCAGCAGCCAAGATGGAGGGGGGGCTGAAGCTTTCTTT.

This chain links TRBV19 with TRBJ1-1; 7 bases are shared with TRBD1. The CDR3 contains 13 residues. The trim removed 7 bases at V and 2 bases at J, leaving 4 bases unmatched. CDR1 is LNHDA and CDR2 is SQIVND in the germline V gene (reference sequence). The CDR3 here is CASTRQGNTEAFF. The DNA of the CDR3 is TGTGCCAGTACTCGACAGGGAAACACTGAAGCTTTCTTT.

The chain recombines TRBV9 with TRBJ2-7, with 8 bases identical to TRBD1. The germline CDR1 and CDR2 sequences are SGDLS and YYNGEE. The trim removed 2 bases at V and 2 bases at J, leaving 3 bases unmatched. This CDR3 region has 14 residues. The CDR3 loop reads CASSVGQETYEQYF. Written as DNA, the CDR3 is TGTGCCAGCAGCGTGGGACAGGAGACCTACGAGCAGTACTTC.

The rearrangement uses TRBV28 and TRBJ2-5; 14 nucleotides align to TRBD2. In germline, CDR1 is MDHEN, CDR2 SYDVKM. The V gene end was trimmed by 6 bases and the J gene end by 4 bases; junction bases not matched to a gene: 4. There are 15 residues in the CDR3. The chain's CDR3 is CASRPGTSGGETQYF. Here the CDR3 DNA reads TGTGCCAGCAGACCCGGGACTAGCGGGGGAGAGACCCAGTACTTC.

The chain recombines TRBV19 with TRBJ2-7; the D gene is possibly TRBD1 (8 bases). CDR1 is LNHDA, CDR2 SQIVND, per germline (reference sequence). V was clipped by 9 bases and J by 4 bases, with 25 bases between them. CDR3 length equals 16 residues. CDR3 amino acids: CASKDTGTGGAYEQYF. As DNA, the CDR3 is TGTGCCAGCAAGGATACCGGTACAGGGGGGGCATACGAGCAGTACTTC. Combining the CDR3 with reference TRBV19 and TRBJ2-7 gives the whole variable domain DGGITQSPKYLFRKEGQNVTLSCEQNLNHDAMYWYRQDPGQGLRLIYYSQIVNDFQKGDIAEGYSVSREKKESFPLTVTSAQKNPTAFYLCASKDTGTGGAYEQYFGPGTRLTVT.

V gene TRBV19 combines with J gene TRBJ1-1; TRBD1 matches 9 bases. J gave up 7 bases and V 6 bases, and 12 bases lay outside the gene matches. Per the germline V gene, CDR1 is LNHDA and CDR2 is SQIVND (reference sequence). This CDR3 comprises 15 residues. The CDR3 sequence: CASRVSGTGLNEAFF. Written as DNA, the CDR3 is TGTGCCAGTAGGGTGTCCGGGACAGGGTTAAATGAAGCTTTCTTT.

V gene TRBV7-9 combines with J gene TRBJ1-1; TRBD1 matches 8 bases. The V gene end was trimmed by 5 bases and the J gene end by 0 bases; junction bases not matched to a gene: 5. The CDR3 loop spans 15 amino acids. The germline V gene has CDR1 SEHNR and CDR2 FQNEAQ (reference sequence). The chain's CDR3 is CASSLGQGMNTEAFF. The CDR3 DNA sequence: TGTGCCAGCAGCCTAGGACAGGGCATGAACACTGAAGCTTTCTTT.

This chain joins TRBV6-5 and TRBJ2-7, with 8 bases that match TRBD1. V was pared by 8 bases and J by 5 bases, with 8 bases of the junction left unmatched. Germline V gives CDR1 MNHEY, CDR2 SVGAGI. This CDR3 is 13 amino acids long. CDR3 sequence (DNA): TGTGCCAGCGGCCAGACAGGGGTCCACGAGCAGTACTTC. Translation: CASGQTGVHEQYF.

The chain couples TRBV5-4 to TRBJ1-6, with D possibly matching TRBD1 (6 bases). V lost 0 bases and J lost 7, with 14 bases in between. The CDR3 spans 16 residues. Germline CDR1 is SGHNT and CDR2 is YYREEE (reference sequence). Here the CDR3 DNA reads TGTGCCAGCAGCTTGGGACAAACAAGGGGGAATTCACCCCTCCACTTT. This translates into CASSLGQTRGNSPLHF. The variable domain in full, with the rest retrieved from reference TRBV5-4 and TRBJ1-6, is ETGVTQSPTHLIKTRGQQVTLRCSSQSGHNTVSWYQQALGQGPQFIFQYYREEENGRGNFPPRFSGLQFPNYSSELNVNALELDDSALYLCASSLGQTRGNSPLHFGNGTRLTVT.

The CDR3 DNA reads TGTGCCATCAGTGAGTCAGGAGCGGGGGAATACTACAATGAGCAGTTCTTC. Protein: CAISESGAGEYYNEQFF. V and J are TRBV10-3 and TRBJ2-1; 8 bases are a match to TRBD2. This CDR3 is built from 17 residues. V was pared by 0 bases and J by 3 bases, with 7 bases of the junction left unmatched. CDR1 and CDR2 from the germline V gene are ENHRY and SYGVKD.

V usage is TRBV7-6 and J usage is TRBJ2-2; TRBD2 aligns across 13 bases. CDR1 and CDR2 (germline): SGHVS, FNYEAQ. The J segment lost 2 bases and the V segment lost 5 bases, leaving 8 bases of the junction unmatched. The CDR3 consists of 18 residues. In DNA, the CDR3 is TGTGCCAGCAGCGGTACCGGGACTAGCGGGGTTAACACCGGGGAGCTGTTTTTT. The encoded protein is CASSGTGTSGVNTGELFF. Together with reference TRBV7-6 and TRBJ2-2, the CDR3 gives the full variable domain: GAGVSQSPRYKVTKRGQDVALRCDPISGHVSLYWYRQALGQGPEFLTYFNYEAQQDKSGLPNDRFSAERPEGSISTLTIQRTEQRDSAMYRCASSGTGTSGVNTGELFFGEGSRLTVL.

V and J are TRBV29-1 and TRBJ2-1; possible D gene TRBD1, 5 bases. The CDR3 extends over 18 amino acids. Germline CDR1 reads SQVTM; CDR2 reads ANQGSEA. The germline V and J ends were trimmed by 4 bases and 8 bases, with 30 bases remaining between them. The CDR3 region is CSVVSYLTDDGARDEQFF. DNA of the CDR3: TGCAGCGTTGTCTCGTACCTGACGGACGATGGGGCTAGGGATGAGCAGTTCTTC.

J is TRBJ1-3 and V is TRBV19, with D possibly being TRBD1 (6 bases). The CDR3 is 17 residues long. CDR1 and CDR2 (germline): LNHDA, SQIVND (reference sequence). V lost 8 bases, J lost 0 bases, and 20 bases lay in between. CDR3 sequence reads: CASQGRGIGPSGNTIYF. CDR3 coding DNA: TGTGCCAGTCAGGGGAGGGGCATTGGTCCCTCTGGAAACACCATATATTTT.

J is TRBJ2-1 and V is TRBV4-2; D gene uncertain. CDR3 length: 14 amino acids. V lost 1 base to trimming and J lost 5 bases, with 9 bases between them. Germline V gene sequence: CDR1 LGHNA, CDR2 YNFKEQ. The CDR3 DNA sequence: TGTGCCAGCAGCCAAGGCCCAGGCGACAATGAGCAGTTCTTC. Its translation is CASSQGPGDNEQFF.

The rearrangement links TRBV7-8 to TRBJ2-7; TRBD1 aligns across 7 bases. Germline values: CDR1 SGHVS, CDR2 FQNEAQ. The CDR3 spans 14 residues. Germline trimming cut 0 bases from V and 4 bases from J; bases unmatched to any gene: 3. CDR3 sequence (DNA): TGTGCCAGCAGCTTAGCGGGACAGAGTTACGAGCAGTACGTC. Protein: CASSLAGQSYEQYV.

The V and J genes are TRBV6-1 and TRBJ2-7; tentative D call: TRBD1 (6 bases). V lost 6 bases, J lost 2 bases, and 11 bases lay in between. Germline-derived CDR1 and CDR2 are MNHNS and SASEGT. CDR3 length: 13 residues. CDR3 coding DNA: TGTGCCAGCAGGGACAGATCCGCCTACGAGCAGTACTTC. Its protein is CASRDRSAYEQYF.

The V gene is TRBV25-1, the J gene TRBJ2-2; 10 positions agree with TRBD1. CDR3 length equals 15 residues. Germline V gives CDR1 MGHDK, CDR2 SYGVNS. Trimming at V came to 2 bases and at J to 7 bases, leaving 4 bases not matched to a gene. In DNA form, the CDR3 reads TGTGCCAGCAGTGAACCGGGGACAGGGGACGGGGAGCTGTTTTTT. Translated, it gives CASSEPGTGDGELFF.

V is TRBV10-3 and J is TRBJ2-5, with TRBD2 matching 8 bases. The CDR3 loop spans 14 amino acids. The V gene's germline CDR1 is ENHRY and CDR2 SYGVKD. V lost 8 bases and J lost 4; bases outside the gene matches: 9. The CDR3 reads CAIYLAGRRETQYF. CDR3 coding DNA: TGTGCCATCTATTTAGCGGGGCGGCGAGAGACCCAGTACTTC.

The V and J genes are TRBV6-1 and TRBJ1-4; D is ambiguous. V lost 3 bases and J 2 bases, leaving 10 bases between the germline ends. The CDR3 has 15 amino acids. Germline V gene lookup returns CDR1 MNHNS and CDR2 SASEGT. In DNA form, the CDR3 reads TGTGCCAGCAGTGAGTCCGTCGTTACTAATGAAAAACTGTTTTTT. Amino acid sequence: CASSESVVTNEKLFF.